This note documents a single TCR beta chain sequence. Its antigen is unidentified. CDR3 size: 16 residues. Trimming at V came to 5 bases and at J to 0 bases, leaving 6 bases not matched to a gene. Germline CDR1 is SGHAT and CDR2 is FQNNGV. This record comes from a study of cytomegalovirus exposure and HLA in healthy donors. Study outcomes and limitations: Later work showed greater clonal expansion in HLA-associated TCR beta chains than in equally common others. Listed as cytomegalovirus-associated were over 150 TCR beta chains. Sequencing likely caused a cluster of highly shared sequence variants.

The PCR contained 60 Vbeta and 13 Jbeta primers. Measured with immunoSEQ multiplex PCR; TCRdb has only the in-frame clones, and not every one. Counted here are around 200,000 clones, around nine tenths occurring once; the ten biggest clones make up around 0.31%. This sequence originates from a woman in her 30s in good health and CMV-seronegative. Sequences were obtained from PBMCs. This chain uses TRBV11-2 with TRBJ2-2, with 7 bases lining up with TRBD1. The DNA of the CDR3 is TGTGCCAGCAGCAAACCGACAGGGACGAACACCGGGGAGCTGTTTTTT. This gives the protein CASSKPTGTNTGELFF.